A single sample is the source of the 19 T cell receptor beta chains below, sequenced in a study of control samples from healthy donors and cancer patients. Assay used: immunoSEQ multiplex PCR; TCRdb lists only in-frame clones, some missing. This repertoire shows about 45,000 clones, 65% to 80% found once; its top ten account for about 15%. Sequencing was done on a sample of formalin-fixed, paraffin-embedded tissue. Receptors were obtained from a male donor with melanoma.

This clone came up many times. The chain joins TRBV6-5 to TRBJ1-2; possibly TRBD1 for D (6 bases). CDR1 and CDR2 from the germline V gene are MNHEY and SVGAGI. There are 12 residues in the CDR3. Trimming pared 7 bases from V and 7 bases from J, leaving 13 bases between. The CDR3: CASTSTGFGYTF. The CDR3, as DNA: TGTGCCAGCACCTCCACAGGGTTTGGCTACACCTTC.

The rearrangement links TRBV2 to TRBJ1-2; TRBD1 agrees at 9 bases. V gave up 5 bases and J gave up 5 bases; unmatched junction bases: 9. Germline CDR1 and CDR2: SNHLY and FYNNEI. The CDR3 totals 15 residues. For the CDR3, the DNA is TGTGCCAGCAGTTTAGCCGGGACAGGGCGGTATGGCTACACCTTC. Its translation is CASSLAGTGRYGYTF.

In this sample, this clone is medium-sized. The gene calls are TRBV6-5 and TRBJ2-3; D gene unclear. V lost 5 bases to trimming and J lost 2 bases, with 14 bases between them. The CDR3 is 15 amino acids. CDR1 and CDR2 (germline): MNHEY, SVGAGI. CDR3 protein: CASSRPPGPTDTQYF. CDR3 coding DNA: TGTGCCAGCAGTCGTCCACCGGGTCCCACAGATACGCAGTATTTT.

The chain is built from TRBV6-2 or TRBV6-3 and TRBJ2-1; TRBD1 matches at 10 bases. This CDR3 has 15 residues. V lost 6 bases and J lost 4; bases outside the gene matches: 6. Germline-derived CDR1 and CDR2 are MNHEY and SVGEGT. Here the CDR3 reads CASSPGQGGYNEQFF. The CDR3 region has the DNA TGTGCCAGCAGCCCCGGACAGGGGGGGTACAATGAGCAGTTCTTC.

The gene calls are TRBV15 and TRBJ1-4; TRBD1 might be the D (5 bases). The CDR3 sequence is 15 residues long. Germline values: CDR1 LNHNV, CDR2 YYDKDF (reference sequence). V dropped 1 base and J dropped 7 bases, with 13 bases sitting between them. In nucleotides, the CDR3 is TGTGCCACCAGCAGAGGTGGCAGGGAGGCTGAAAAACTGTTTTTT. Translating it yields CATSRGGREAEKLFF.

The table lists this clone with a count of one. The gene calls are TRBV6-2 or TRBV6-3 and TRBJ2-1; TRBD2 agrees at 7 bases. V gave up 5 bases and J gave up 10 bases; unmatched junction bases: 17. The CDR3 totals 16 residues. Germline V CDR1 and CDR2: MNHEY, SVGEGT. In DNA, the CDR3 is TGTGCCAGCAGTCCGGCAGTTGCTAGCGGAGCTTGGGAGCAGTTCTTC. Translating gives CASSPAVASGAWEQFF.

The CDR3 bases are TGCGCCAGCAGCTTCGGGACTAGTCGCGCAGATACGCAGTATTTT. Protein: CASSFGTSRADTQYF. The chain joins TRBV5-1 to TRBJ2-3; 8 positions agree with TRBD2. J was trimmed by 4 bases and V by 2 bases; bases with no gene match: 6. CDR3 length equals 15 residues. The germline V gene has CDR1 SGHRS and CDR2 YFSETQ.

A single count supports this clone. CDR3 amino acids: CAWAAGAPQFF. Here the CDR3 DNA reads TGTGCCTGGGCGGCGGGTGCACCGCAGTTCTTC. The chain joins TRBV30 to TRBJ2-1; D might be TRBD2 (5 bases). With 5 bases removed from V and 12 bases from J, the gap between germline ends came to 14 bases. This CDR3 has 11 amino acids. Germline values: CDR1 GTSNPN, CDR2 SVGIG (reference sequence).

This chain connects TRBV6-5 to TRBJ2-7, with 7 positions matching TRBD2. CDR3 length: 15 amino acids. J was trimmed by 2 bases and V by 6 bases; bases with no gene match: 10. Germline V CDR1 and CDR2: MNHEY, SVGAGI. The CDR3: CASSHGGGTPYEQYF. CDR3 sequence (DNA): TGTGCCAGCAGCCACGGGGGAGGGACCCCCTACGAGCAGTACTTC.

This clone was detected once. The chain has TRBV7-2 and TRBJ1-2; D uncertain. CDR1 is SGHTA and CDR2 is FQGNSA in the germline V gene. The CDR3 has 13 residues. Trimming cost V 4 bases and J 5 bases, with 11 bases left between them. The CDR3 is CASSSTDPYGYTF. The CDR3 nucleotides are TGTGCCAGCAGCTCGACGGATCCTTATGGCTACACCTTC.

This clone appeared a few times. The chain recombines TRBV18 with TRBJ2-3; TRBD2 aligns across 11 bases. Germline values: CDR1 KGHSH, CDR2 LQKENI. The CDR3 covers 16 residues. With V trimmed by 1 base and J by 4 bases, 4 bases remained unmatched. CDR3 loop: CASSPRLAGNADTQYF. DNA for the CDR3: TGTGCCAGCTCACCACGACTAGCGGGAAATGCAGATACGCAGTATTTT. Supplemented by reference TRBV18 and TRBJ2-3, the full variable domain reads NAGVMQNPRHLVRRRGQEARLRCSPMKGHSHVYWYRQLPEEGLKFMVYLQKENIIDESGMPKERFSAEFPKEGPSILRIQQVVRGDSAAYFCASSPRLAGNADTQYFGPGTRLTVL.

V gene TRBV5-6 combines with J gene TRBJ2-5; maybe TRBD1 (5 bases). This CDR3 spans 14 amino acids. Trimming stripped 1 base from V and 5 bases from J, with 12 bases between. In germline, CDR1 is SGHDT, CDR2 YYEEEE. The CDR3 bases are TGTGCCAGCAGCTTGACACAGGTGGGCGAGACCCAGTACTTC. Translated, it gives CASSLTQVGETQYF.

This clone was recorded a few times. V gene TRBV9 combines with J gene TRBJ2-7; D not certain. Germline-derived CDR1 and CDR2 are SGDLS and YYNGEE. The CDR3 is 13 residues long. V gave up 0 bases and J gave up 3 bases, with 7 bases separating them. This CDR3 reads CASSVAPSYEQYF. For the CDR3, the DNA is TGTGCCAGCAGCGTAGCTCCCAGCTACGAGCAGTACTTC.

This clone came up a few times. CDR3 bases: TGTGCCAGCAGCTTAGGTGGCACTAGCGGGAGAGGGGAGACCCAGTACTTC. It specifies CASSLGGTSGRGETQYF. The V gene is TRBV11-2, the J gene TRBJ2-5; TRBD2 aligns across 11 bases. Germline V gene data show CDR1 as SGHAT and CDR2 as FQNNGV. The CDR3 totals 17 residues. The trim removed 1 base at V and 5 bases at J, leaving 9 bases unmatched.

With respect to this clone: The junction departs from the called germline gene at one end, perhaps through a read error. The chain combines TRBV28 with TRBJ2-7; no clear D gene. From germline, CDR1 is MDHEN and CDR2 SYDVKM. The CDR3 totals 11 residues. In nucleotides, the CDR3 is TGTGCCAGCACCCTCCACTACGAACAGTACTTC. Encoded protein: CASTLHYEQYF.

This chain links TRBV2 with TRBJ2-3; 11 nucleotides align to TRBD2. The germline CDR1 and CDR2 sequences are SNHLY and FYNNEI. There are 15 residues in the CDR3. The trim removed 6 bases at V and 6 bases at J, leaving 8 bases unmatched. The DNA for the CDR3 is TGTGCCAGCAGACCCGGGACTAGCGGCCGTGATACGCAGTATTTT. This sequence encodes CASRPGTSGRDTQYF.

The CDR3 coding sequence is TGTGCCAGTAGTCCTCTAGCGAACTTAAACACCGGGGAGCTGTTTTTT. Its protein is CASSPLANLNTGELFF. The V and J genes are TRBV19 and TRBJ2-2; TRBD2 is a possible D gene (6 bases). CDR3 length equals 16 residues. Germline V gene data show CDR1 as LNHDA and CDR2 as SQIVND (reference sequence). V gave up 5 bases and J gave up 2 bases, with 15 bases separating them.

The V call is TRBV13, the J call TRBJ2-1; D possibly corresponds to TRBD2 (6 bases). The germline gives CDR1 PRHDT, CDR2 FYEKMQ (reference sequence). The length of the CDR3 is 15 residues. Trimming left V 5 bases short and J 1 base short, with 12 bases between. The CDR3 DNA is TGTGCCAGCAGCCCCAGGGACTCGTCCTACAATGAGCAGTTCTTC. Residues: CASSPRDSSYNEQFF.

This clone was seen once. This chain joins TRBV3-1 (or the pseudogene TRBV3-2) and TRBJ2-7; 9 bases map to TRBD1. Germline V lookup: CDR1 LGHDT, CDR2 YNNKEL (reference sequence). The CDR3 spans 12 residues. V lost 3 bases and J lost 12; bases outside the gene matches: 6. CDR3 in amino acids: CASSQSGTGLYF. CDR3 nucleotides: TGTGCCAGCAGCCAGTCCGGGACAGGGCTGTACTTC.